Included here is one TCR beta chain sequence, with context. Antigen unknown. Germline V lookup: CDR1 SQVTM, CDR2 ANQGSEA. The CDR3 covers 13 residues. The record originates from a study of monozygotic twins with inflammatory bowel disease. Findings of the study overall: IBD patients, compared with healthy twins, shared fewer clonotypes with others (especially with disease activity).

TCRdb reprocessed the 5' RACE reads, keeping one entry per CDR3 protein, no DNA. The sample yields about 300,000 distinct CDR3 sequences, of which the top ten take up roughly 5.3%. The specimen sequenced was blood. The sequence was obtained from a human donor with ulcerative colitis or Crohn's disease, or a healthy co-twin of an affected twin (not recorded which). The V and J genes are TRBV29-1 and TRBJ1-2. The CDR3 loop is CSVGGIADARYTF.